The 27 T cell receptor beta chains below were found in one sample sequenced in a study of blood T cell repertoires in COVID-19 (dated by TCRdb to 2020 to 2022). Library creation used the immunoSEQ multiplex PCR assay. TCRdb obtained this table from immuneACCESS and retained in-frame rearrangements with V and J assigned. These tables miss some clones; where compared with another copy, unresolved V genes account for less than half of the shortfall, and the remainder is unexplained. The sample records over 120,000 clones, around 81% of which are singletons. The ten biggest clones cover around 8.4% of the sample. Sample: peripheral blood. These receptors originate from a human donor in a cohort sampled during active COVID-19.

This clone was detected only a few times. This chain links TRBV5-6 with TRBJ1-2; no clear D gene. The germline V and J ends were trimmed by 2 bases and 8 bases, with 7 bases remaining between them. CDR1 and CDR2 (germline): SGHDT, YYEEEE. This CDR3 region has 11 residues. CDR3: CASSFSLGYTF. CDR3 DNA: TGTGCCAGCAGCTTTTCACTAGGCTACACCTTC.

The V gene is TRBV9, the J gene TRBJ2-5, with 11 bases aligning to TRBD1. Germline V gives CDR1 SGDLS, CDR2 YYNGEE. This CDR3 contains 20 residues. V was pared by 4 bases and J by 3 bases, with 20 bases of the junction left unmatched. CDR3 bases: TGTGCCAGCAGCCCCGGGGGGGACAGGGGGAAGTTCCAGACTAAAGAGACCCAGTACTTC. Its protein is CASSPGGDRGKFQTKETQYF.

This chain connects TRBV7-8 to TRBJ1-3; perhaps TRBD1 as D (6 bases). CDR1 and CDR2 (germline): SGHVS, FQNEAQ. Deletions cut 5 bases from V and 2 bases from J, with 22 bases between. CDR3 length: 18 residues. CDR3 loop: CASSPRSRAGVTGNTIYF. The CDR3 region has the DNA TGTGCCAGCAGCCCCCGAAGCAGAGCAGGGGTAACTGGAAACACCATATATTTT. Complete variable domain (other parts from reference TRBV7-8 and TRBJ1-3): GAGVSQSPRYKVAKRGQDVALRCDPISGHVSLFWYQQALGQGPEFLTYFQNEAQLDKSGLPSDRFFAERPEGSVSTLKIQRTQQEDSAVYLCASSPRSRAGVTGNTIYFGEGSWLTVV.

V is TRBV13 and J is TRBJ2-3, with 7 bases aligning to TRBD2. Losses at the gene ends were 3 bases for V and 1 base for J; bases not matched to a gene: 19. Per germline, CDR1 PRHDT and CDR2 FYEKMQ (reference sequence). This CDR3 has 20 residues. The CDR3 DNA is TGTGCCAGCAGCTTTGTTGCTCTAGGGCGGGAGTCCGGGGGCACAGATACGCAGTATTTT. It codes for CASSFVALGRESGGTDTQYF. Complete variable domain (other parts from reference TRBV13 and TRBJ2-3): AAGVIQSPRHLIKEKRETATLKCYPIPRHDTVYWYQQGPGQDPQFLISFYEKMQSDKGSIPDRFSAQQFSDYHSELNMSSLELGDSALYFCASSFVALGRESGGTDTQYFGPGTRLTVL.

This chain links TRBV7-8 with TRBJ2-7, with 7 bases aligning to TRBD2. The germline V gene has CDR1 SGHVS and CDR2 FQNEAQ. The V segment lost 5 bases and the J segment 3 bases; nucleotides outside the gene matches: 7. The length of the CDR3 is 14 residues. This CDR3 is CASSPGLDYYEQYF. The CDR3 region has the DNA TGTGCCAGCAGCCCTGGACTAGACTACTACGAGCAGTACTTC.

This chain links TRBV6-2 or TRBV6-3 with TRBJ1-5, with TRBD1 matching 7 bases. J gave up 7 bases and V 0 bases, and 6 bases lay outside the gene matches. Germline loops: CDR1 MNHEY, CDR2 SVGEGT. This CDR3 region has 15 residues. CDR3 sequence: CASSYSDRVVQPQHF. For the CDR3, the DNA is TGTGCCAGCAGTTACTCTGACAGGGTCGTCCAGCCCCAGCATTTT.

The genes are TRBV3-1 (or the pseudogene TRBV3-2) and TRBJ2-7, with TRBD1 as a possible D gene (6 bases). This CDR3 is 15 amino acids long. V dropped 4 bases and J dropped 3 bases, with 16 bases sitting between them. Germline V gene data show CDR1 as LGHDT and CDR2 as YNNKEL (reference sequence). The CDR3 loop reads CASSLFGGGNYEQYF. CDR3 nucleotides: TGTGCCAGCAGCCTGTTTGGGGGCGGTAACTACGAGCAGTACTTC.

This chain uses TRBV11-2 with TRBJ2-2; D is unresolved. V lost 5 bases, J lost 1 base, and 2 bases lay in between. CDR3 size: 12 residues. Per germline, CDR1 SGHAT and CDR2 FQNNGV. The CDR3 protein is CASSLNTGELFF. In DNA form, the CDR3 reads TGTGCCAGCAGCCTGAACACCGGGGAGCTGTTTTTT.

The genes are TRBV11-2 and TRBJ2-1, with TRBD2 matching 10 bases. Germline V gives CDR1 SGHAT, CDR2 FQNNGV. V was pared by 1 base and J by 7 bases, with 4 bases of the junction left unmatched. The CDR3 length is 15 residues. For the CDR3, the DNA is TGTGCCAGCAGCTTAGTACTAGCGGGGACAAATGAGCAGTTCTTC. It yields the protein CASSLVLAGTNEQFF.

This clone was seen a single time. This chain links TRBV4-1 with TRBJ1-1; D is possibly TRBD1 (5 bases). Trimming stripped 1 base from V and 5 bases from J, with 11 bases between. The CDR3 is 14 residues long. Germline values: CDR1 MGHRA, CDR2 YSYEKL. CDR3 in amino acids: CASSQGQGGTEAFF. As DNA, the CDR3 is TGCGCCAGCAGCCAAGGTCAGGGTGGGACTGAAGCTTTCTTT.

This clone was seen a handful of times. This chain connects TRBV7-3 to TRBJ2-3; possibly TRBD1 for D (6 bases). Germline CDR1 is SGHTA and CDR2 is FQGTGA. CDR3 length: 19 residues. Trimming took 3 bases from V and 0 from J, leaving 22 bases between them. CDR3 sequence (DNA): TGTGCCAGCAGCTTTCAGCCCATCGGGACAACAACTAGCACAGATACGCAGTATTTT. This gives the protein CASSFQPIGTTTSTDTQYF. The whole variable domain, filled in from reference TRBV7-3 and TRBJ2-3, reads GAGVSQTPSNKVTEKGKYVELRCDPISGHTALYWYRQSLGQGPEFLIYFQGTGAADDSGLPNDRFFAVRPEGSVSTLKIQRTERGDSAVYLCASSFQPIGTTTSTDTQYFGPGTRLTVL.

V usage is TRBV27 and J usage is TRBJ2-7; D is ambiguous. Trimming took 6 bases from V and 2 from J, leaving 14 bases between them. The CDR3 sequence is 14 residues long. Per germline, CDR1 MNHEY and CDR2 SMNVEV (reference sequence). The CDR3: CASRALETTYEQYF. CDR3 nucleotides: TGTGCCAGCAGGGCTTTGGAGACGACCTACGAGCAGTACTTC.

The gene calls are TRBV18 and TRBJ2-1, with TRBD1 identical over 8 bases. From germline, CDR1 is KGHSH and CDR2 LQKENI. This CDR3 contains 12 residues. V was pared by 2 bases and J by 12 bases, with 3 bases of the junction left unmatched. The CDR3 DNA is TGTGCCAGCTCACCAGGACAGGGCGGGCAGTTCTTC. This sequence encodes CASSPGQGGQFF.

A few counts support this clone. The chain employs TRBV7-9 and TRBJ2-6; D is uncertain. Germline CDR1 reads SEHNR; CDR2 reads FQNEAQ (reference sequence). The CDR3 is 18 amino acids. The ends were cut back, 2 bases at V and 0 bases at J, with 14 bases in the middle. This chain's CDR3 is CASSLSGAPFSGANVLTF. The CDR3 region has the DNA TGTGCCAGCAGCTTATCGGGTGCCCCCTTCTCTGGGGCCAACGTCCTGACTTTC.

CDR3 loop: CASSLAGQTVYEQYF. The CDR3 coding sequence is TGTGCCAGCAGCTTAGCGGGACAGACCGTTTACGAGCAGTACTTC. The V and J genes are TRBV7-8 and TRBJ2-7, with 7 bases matching TRBD1. Germline values: CDR1 SGHVS, CDR2 FQNEAQ. The CDR3 spans 15 residues. V trimming: 0 bases; J trimming: 4 bases; junction bases outside the gene matches: 6.

This clone was counted a few times. The rearrangement links TRBV7-6 to TRBJ1-1; the D is unclear. Germline loops: CDR1 SGHVS, CDR2 FNYEAQ. Trimming stripped 0 bases from V and 3 bases from J, with 11 bases between. This CDR3 is 15 amino acids long. CDR3 residues: CASSLASYSYTEAFF. In DNA form, the CDR3 reads TGTGCCAGCAGCTTAGCGAGTTATAGTTACACTGAAGCTTTCTTT.

This chain connects TRBV6-1 to TRBJ2-5; 12 positions match TRBD2. J gave up 1 base and V 2 bases, and 5 bases lay outside the gene matches. Germline V CDR1 and CDR2: MNHNS, SASEGT. This CDR3 has 17 amino acids. CDR3 in amino acids: CASSERLAGGPQETQYF. The CDR3 DNA reads TGTGCCAGCAGTGAACGTCTAGCGGGAGGGCCCCAAGAGACCCAGTACTTC.

This clone was recorded once. The chain has TRBV4-3 and TRBJ1-2; 8 nucleotides agree with TRBD1. This CDR3 comprises 13 residues. In germline, CDR1 is LGHNA, CDR2 YSLEER. The V gene end was trimmed by 4 bases and the J gene end by 13 bases; junction bases not matched to a gene: 11. The CDR3 DNA follows: TGCGCCAGCAGCCGCGACAGGGGAGGCAATCCCACCTTC. This translates into CASSRDRGGNPTF.

The gene calls are TRBV7-7 and TRBJ2-1, with 8 nucleotides matching TRBD2. CDR3 size: 15 residues. Germline CDR1 reads SSHAT; CDR2 reads FNYEAQ (reference sequence). J lost 5 bases, V lost 4 bases, and 7 bases had no gene match. DNA for the CDR3: TGTGCCAGCAGCTCCAATAGCGGGGCAAACAATGAGCAGTTCTTC. It translates to CASSSNSGANNEQFF.

This chain links TRBV6-6 with TRBJ1-4; TRBD1 matches at 8 bases. V trimming: 2 bases; J trimming: 8 bases; junction bases outside the gene matches: 7. The CDR3 is made up of 15 amino acids. The germline V gene has CDR1 MNHNY and CDR2 SVGAGI (reference sequence). The CDR3 bases are TGTGCCAGCAGTTACGGGCAGGGGGCAGGGGAAAAACTGTTTTTT. Translating gives CASSYGQGAGEKLFF.

This chain uses TRBV2 with TRBJ1-1; 7 nucleotides align to TRBD1. The CDR3 covers 15 residues. Germline V gene lookup returns CDR1 SNHLY and CDR2 FYNNEI. V gave up 8 bases and J gave up 2 bases; unmatched junction bases: 11. CDR3 sequence reads: CASVWQGVENTEAFF. DNA for the CDR3: TGTGCCAGCGTATGGCAGGGGGTGGAAAACACTGAAGCTTTCTTT.

The chain couples TRBV11-3 to TRBJ2-7, with D possibly TRBD1 on 6 matching bases. The CDR3 has 14 residues. V was shortened by 2 bases and J by 4 bases, with 12 bases between the two germline ends. CDR1 SGHNT and CDR2 YENEEA come from the germline V gene. CDR3 loop: CASSLREGVYEQYF. CDR3 bases: TGTGCCAGCAGCTTAAGAGAGGGGGTTTACGAGCAGTACTTC.

The chain employs TRBV27 and TRBJ2-7; 13 bases line up with TRBD2. The CDR3 sequence is 17 residues long. Germline CDR1 MNHEY, CDR2 SMNVEV (reference sequence). V dropped 4 bases and J dropped 4; count of bases not matched to a gene: 10. CDR3 nucleotide sequence: TGTGCCAGCAGTTCTTGGACTAGCGGGAGAGATGGATACGAGCAGTACTTC. This translates into CASSSWTSGRDGYEQYF.

The chain employs TRBV29-1 and TRBJ2-7, with D possibly TRBD2 on 6 matching bases. Trimming removed 7 bases from V and 3 bases from J, with 16 bases in between. The CDR3 is 13 amino acids. From germline, CDR1 is SQVTM and CDR2 ANQGSEA. DNA for the CDR3: TGCAGCGCATCGGGACTTTTCGACTACGAGCAGTACTTC. Protein: CSASGLFDYEQYF.

The V call is TRBV7-9, the J call TRBJ1-3, with D possibly TRBD1 on 5 matching bases. This CDR3 is built from 15 residues. Germline V gives CDR1 SEHNR, CDR2 FQNEAQ (reference sequence). V lost 3 bases and J lost 2, with 11 bases in between. CDR3 amino acids: CASSFGHPTGNTIYF. CDR3 bases: TGTGCCAGCAGCTTTGGACATCCGACTGGAAACACCATATATTTT.

CDR3 coding DNA: TGTGCCAGTAATGTCCAGGGGGCAGCCTCTGGAAACACCATATATTTT. Its protein product is CASNVQGAASGNTIYF. J is TRBJ1-3 and V is TRBV19; 8 bases agree with TRBD1. Germline values: CDR1 LNHDA, CDR2 SQIVND (reference sequence). Losses at the gene ends were 7 bases for V and 0 bases for J; bases not matched to a gene: 8. The CDR3 has 16 amino acids.

The genes are TRBV6-5 and TRBJ2-7; 11 bases fit TRBD1. Germline lookup yields CDR1 MNHEY and CDR2 SVGAGI. J lost 2 bases, V lost 7 bases, and 7 bases had no gene match. CDR3 length equals 15 residues. Here the CDR3 DNA reads TGTGCCAGCACCCGAGGGACAGGGGGAGCCTACGAGCAGTACTTC. Translating gives CASTRGTGGAYEQYF.